The 7 T cell receptor beta chains below come from one sample, sequenced in a study of beta chain features in type 1 diabetes. As every portion of the isolated RNA was reverse transcribed, the sequencing read expressed TCRB transcripts. Here immunoSEQ multiplex PCR was the method, and the copy in TCRdb shows in-frame clones only, minus some. The sample consists of under 900,000 clones, under 20% of them appearing once. Material: naive CD4+ T cells from blood. The receptors derive from a woman between 18 and 29 years old in good health.

This chain connects TRBV28 to TRBJ1-5; maybe TRBD1 (5 bases). Germline assignment: CDR1 MDHEN and CDR2 SYDVKM. This CDR3 has 14 amino acids. V dropped 2 bases and J dropped 3 bases, with 8 bases sitting between them. CDR3 nucleotides: TGTGCCAGCAGTTTAGGCAGGGCCAATCAGCCCCAGCATTTT. Translation: CASSLGRANQPQHF.

The chain joins TRBV5-4 to TRBJ1-1; TRBD1 matches at 7 bases. The germline gives CDR1 SGHNT, CDR2 YYREEE (reference sequence). Trimming took 3 bases from V and 3 from J; bases not matched to a gene: 2. This CDR3 has 13 residues. The chain's CDR3 is CASSSGQDTEAFF. CDR3 nucleotide sequence: TGTGCCAGCAGCTCCGGACAGGACACTGAAGCTTTCTTT.

This clone has just a few counts. The same CDR3 can be traced to other DNA sequences in this sample. The chain is built from TRBV5-4 and TRBJ1-1, with D possibly matching TRBD1 (6 bases). CDR3 length: 13 residues. The V and J ends lost 1 base and 4 bases respectively, with 8 bases between them. The germline V gene has CDR1 SGHNT and CDR2 YYREEE (reference sequence). The CDR3 DNA reads as TGTGCCAGCAGCTTGCGAGGGGGCACTGAAGCTTTCTTT. Amino acids: CASSLRGGTEAFF.

This clone was seen a handful of times. The chain employs TRBV2 and TRBJ2-1; D not certain. The CDR3 consists of 15 residues. The V and J ends lost 4 bases and 7 bases respectively, with 17 bases between them. Germline V lookup: CDR1 SNHLY, CDR2 FYNNEI. The CDR3 reads CASSAHGLQSNEQFF. For the CDR3, the DNA is TGTGCCAGCAGTGCCCACGGTCTACAGAGTAATGAGCAGTTCTTC. The variable domain in full, completed from reference TRBV2 and TRBJ2-1, reads EPEVTQTPSHQVTQMGQEVILRCVPISNHLYFYWYRQILGQKVEFLVSFYNNEISEKSEIFDDQFSVERPDGSNFTLKIRSTKLEDSAMYFCASSAHGLQSNEQFFGPGTRLTVL.

The CDR3 sequence is CASNALAGSTDTQYF. CDR3 DNA: TGTGCCAGCAACGCTCTAGCGGGTAGCACAGATACGCAGTATTTT. The V gene is TRBV5-4, the J gene TRBJ2-3; 8 bases line up with TRBD2. The CDR3 runs to 15 residues. Trimming removed 6 bases from V and 0 bases from J; junction bases left unmatched: 6. CDR1 is SGHNT, CDR2 YYREEE, per germline (reference sequence).

This clone was counted between two and nine times. The rearrangement uses TRBV7-8 and TRBJ2-2; tentatively, D is TRBD1 (6 bases). CDR3 size: 14 residues. Trimming pared 8 bases from V and 4 bases from J, leaving 14 bases between. The germline V gene encodes CDR1 SGHVS and CDR2 FQNEAQ. CDR3 amino acids: CASRGRGTTGELFF. The CDR3 nucleotides are TGTGCCAGCCGGGGCAGGGGTACCACCGGGGAGCTGTTTTTT.

This chain uses TRBV29-1 with TRBJ2-3; D is unresolved. The CDR3 length is 12 residues. Trimming left V 3 bases short and J 10 bases short, with 14 bases between. Looked up from germline, CDR1 is SQVTM and CDR2 is ANQGSEA. CDR3 bases: TGCAGCGTTGATGTGAATCCGGGTCCGCAGTATTTT. Residues: CSVDVNPGPQYF.